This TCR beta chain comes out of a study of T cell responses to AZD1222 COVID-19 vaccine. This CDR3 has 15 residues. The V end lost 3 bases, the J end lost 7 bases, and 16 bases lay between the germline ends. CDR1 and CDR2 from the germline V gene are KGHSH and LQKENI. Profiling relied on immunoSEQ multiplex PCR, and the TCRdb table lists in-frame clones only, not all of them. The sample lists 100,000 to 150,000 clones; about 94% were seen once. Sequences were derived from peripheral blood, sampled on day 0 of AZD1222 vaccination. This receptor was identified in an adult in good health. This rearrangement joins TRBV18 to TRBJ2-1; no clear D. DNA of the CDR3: TGTGCCAGCTCACCCATGGATTCCTTCCAAAATGAGCAGTTCTTC. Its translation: CASSPMDSFQNEQFF.